This T cell receptor beta chain was observed in a study of blood T cell repertoires in COVID-19. On the study more broadly: Acute and convalescent COVID-19 specimens originated in the United States, Italy and Spain. T cells, B-cell-depleted T cells, or PBMCs provided the cDNA or gDNA that served as material.

The count of this clone is one. In the original processing: Nucleated cell number was recorded as an estimate derived from reference gene primer amplification. The protocol was immunoSEQ multiplex PCR, while the TCRdb copy is restricted to in-frame clones and leaves out a portion. That table is the source of V, J and clone size, and D and trimming were worked out from the DNA. The sample carries 15,000 to 20,000 clones, around 80% recorded once. This CDR3 is 18 amino acids long. V was shortened by 4 bases and J by 9 bases, with 27 bases between the two germline ends. Germline V lookup: CDR1 KGHSH, CDR2 LQKENI.

The chain recombines TRBV18 with TRBJ2-2; possibly TRBD1 for D (7 bases). This receptor was taken from a middle-aged man with active or convalescent COVID-19. Sequenced input: peripheral blood. CDR3 coding DNA: TGTGCCAGCTCACGGAAGGGGGCGACAGGAGGGTCGATGTGGGAGCTGTTTTTT. Protein: CASSRKGATGGSMWELFF.